Below, 23 T cell receptor beta chains from the same sample are listed, as sequenced in a study of cytomegalovirus exposure and HLA in healthy donors. 60 Vbeta and 13 Jbeta primers were used in PCR. Assay: immunoSEQ multiplex PCR; the TCRdb copy retains only in-frame clones and omits some. The sample table includes about 170,000 clones. Sequencing was done on a sample of PBMCs. These receptors were taken from a woman younger than 35 in good health and CMV-seropositive.

The genes are TRBV11-3 and TRBJ2-2; TRBD2 might be the D (5 bases). Germline CDR1 and CDR2: SGHNT and YENEEA. This CDR3 has 15 amino acids. V lost 5 bases to trimming and J lost 2 bases, with 12 bases between them. The CDR3 sequence is CASSLSGLNTGELFF. The CDR3, as DNA: TGTGCCAGCAGCCTTTCAGGACTCAACACCGGGGAGCTGTTTTTT.

The V call is TRBV4-1, the J call TRBJ1-1, with D uncertain. This CDR3 has 15 residues. CDR1 is MGHRA, CDR2 YSYEKL, per germline. V gave up 0 bases and J gave up 0 bases, with 8 bases separating them. The CDR3 loop is CASSQDSGMNTEAFF. Here the CDR3 DNA reads TGCGCCAGCAGCCAAGACTCGGGAATGAACACTGAAGCTTTCTTT.

The CDR3 protein is CASFTPGQGARKTQYF. Here the CDR3 DNA reads TGTGCCAGCTTCACCCCGGGACAGGGGGCAAGGAAGACCCAGTACTTC. The J gene is TRBJ2-5, the V gene TRBV2, with TRBD1 matching 12 bases. J gave up 6 bases and V 8 bases, and 13 bases lay outside the gene matches. CDR3 length: 16 residues. The germline V gene encodes CDR1 SNHLY and CDR2 FYNNEI.

This chain uses TRBV5-6 with TRBJ1-1; D is perhaps TRBD1 (5 bases). This CDR3 spans 13 amino acids. Germline lookup yields CDR1 SGHDT and CDR2 YYEEEE. V lost 1 base and J lost 3, with 7 bases in between. This chain's CDR3 is CASSLWGDTEAFF. The CDR3 DNA sequence: TGTGCCAGCAGCTTGTGGGGCGACACTGAAGCTTTCTTT.

The chain uses TRBV6-8 and TRBJ1-3, with D perhaps matching TRBD1 (6 bases). The V end lost 11 bases, the J end lost 4 bases, and 18 bases lay between the germline ends. CDR1 is MNHGY and CDR2 is SAAAGT in the germline V gene. The CDR3 totals 14 residues. The CDR3 loop reads CAGPQGPWGNTIYF. The CDR3 bases are TGTGCCGGCCCACAGGGCCCATGGGGAAACACCATATATTTT.

V is TRBV19 and J is TRBJ2-1; TRBD2 matches 13 bases. The CDR3 is made up of 16 amino acids. Looked up from germline, CDR1 is LNHDA and CDR2 is SQIVND (reference sequence). V lost 0 bases to trimming and J lost 4 bases; unmatched junction nucleotides: 0. The CDR3 DNA sequence: TGTGCCAGTAGTATAGAGACTAGCGGGGGGTACAATGAGCAGTTCTTC. Amino acids: CASSIETSGGYNEQFF. Variable domain in full (rest from reference TRBV19 and TRBJ2-1): DGGITQSPKYLFRKEGQNVTLSCEQNLNHDAMYWYRQDPGQGLRLIYYSQIVNDFQKGDIAEGYSVSREKKESFPLTVTSAQKNPTAFYLCASSIETSGGYNEQFFGPGTRLTVL.

The rearrangement joins TRBV5-6 to TRBJ1-1, with unresolved D. This CDR3 has 14 amino acids. Trimming took off 4 bases at V and 4 bases at J, with 14 bases between the two ends. Germline CDR1 reads SGHDT; CDR2 reads YYEEEE. In DNA form, the CDR3 reads TGTGCCAGCAGCCGAGGGATGGAGGGCACTGAAGCTTTCTTT. Translating it yields CASSRGMEGTEAFF.

This chain links TRBV7-8 with TRBJ1-2; D ambiguous. In germline, CDR1 is SGHVS, CDR2 FQNEAQ. V lost 1 base to trimming and J lost 4 bases, with 16 bases between them. The CDR3 totals 16 residues. CDR3 nucleotide sequence: TGTGCCAGCAGCTTAGTCGACACCACTCTCTCCTATGGCTACACCTTC. It codes for CASSLVDTTLSYGYTF.

The chain is built from TRBV30 and TRBJ2-1; 15 nucleotides match TRBD2. Germline CDR1 is GTSNPN and CDR2 is SVGIG (reference sequence). V shed 6 bases, J shed 0 bases, and the junction held 12 bases outside the gene matches. The CDR3 extends over 19 amino acids. The CDR3 DNA reads TGTGCCTGCACACCTACCGGGACTAGCGGGGGGAGCTCCTACAATGAGCAGTTCTTC. It translates to CACTPTGTSGGSSYNEQFF.

The rearrangement joins TRBV7-9 to TRBJ2-2, with D possibly matching TRBD1 (5 bases). The CDR3 has 15 amino acids. Trimming left V 5 bases short and J 6 bases short, with 16 bases between. CDR1 and CDR2 from the germline V gene are SEHNR and FQNEAQ (reference sequence). Here the CDR3 DNA reads TGTGCCAGCAGCCATCAGGGTAATGAGGCCGGGGAGCTGTTTTTT. Its protein is CASSHQGNEAGELFF.

The chain has TRBV6-1 and TRBJ1-6, with TRBD1 matching over 7 bases. CDR3 length: 15 amino acids. The trim removed 6 bases at V and 3 bases at J, leaving 5 bases unmatched. The germline CDR1 and CDR2 sequences are MNHNS and SASEGT. The DNA of the CDR3 is TGTGCCAGCAGAAGGGACAGAGACTATAATTCACCCCTCCACTTT. Translating it yields CASRRDRDYNSPLHF.

This chain uses TRBV27 with TRBJ1-2; 9 bases map to TRBD1. The CDR3 consists of 15 residues. V shed 4 bases and J 4 bases; nucleotides not matched to a gene: 7. Germline V gene data show CDR1 as MNHEY and CDR2 as SMNVEV (reference sequence). The CDR3 is CASSSTGGTVYGYTF. The CDR3 bases are TGTGCCAGCAGTTCAACAGGGGGCACGGTCTATGGCTACACCTTC.

The chain combines TRBV11-2 with TRBJ2-4; unclear D gene. V was shortened by 7 bases and J by 8 bases, with 12 bases between the two germline ends. This CDR3 spans 12 amino acids. Per the germline V gene, CDR1 is SGHAT and CDR2 is FQNNGV. The CDR3 protein is CASTPSVDIQYF. The CDR3 bases are TGTGCCAGCACCCCCAGTGTTGACATTCAGTACTTC.

A word on this clone: Within the sample, other DNA sequences also encode this same CDR3. CDR3 residues: CASSVGLAGYNEQFF. The CDR3 nucleotides are TGTGCCAGCAGCGTAGGGCTAGCGGGATACAATGAGCAGTTCTTC. The J gene is TRBJ2-1, the V gene TRBV9; 9 positions match TRBD2. This CDR3 region has 15 residues. Looked up from germline, CDR1 is SGDLS and CDR2 is YYNGEE. Trimming at V came to 0 bases and at J to 4 bases, leaving 2 bases not matched to a gene.

The chain has TRBV4-1 and TRBJ2-1, with TRBD2 matching 10 bases. The J segment lost 7 bases and the V segment lost 5 bases, leaving 14 bases of the junction unmatched. This CDR3 contains 17 residues. Germline-derived CDR1 and CDR2 are MGHRA and YSYEKL. This CDR3 is CASSSTSGRAGGNEQFF. CDR3 sequence (DNA): TGCGCCAGCAGCAGCACGAGCGGGAGGGCGGGTGGGAATGAGCAGTTCTTC.

CDR3 nucleotides: TGTGCCAGCAGCTTAGCTTACCAGGGAGGTTCACCCCTCCACTTT. Protein sequence: CASSLAYQGGSPLHF. The chain recombines TRBV7-8 with TRBJ1-6; tentative D call: TRBD1 (5 bases). The V end was cut by 0 bases, the J end by 9 bases, with 12 bases between. Germline assignment: CDR1 SGHVS and CDR2 FQNEAQ. The CDR3 consists of 15 residues.

The chain carries TRBV5-6 and TRBJ2-1; D uncertain. Germline assignment: CDR1 SGHDT and CDR2 YYEEEE. Trimming shortened V by 0 bases and J by 4 bases, and 5 bases separated the two germline ends. This CDR3 is 13 amino acids long. CDR3 nucleotides: TGTGCCAGCAGCTTGGGGAGTTACAATGAGCAGTTCTTC. Translated, it gives CASSLGSYNEQFF.

This chain connects TRBV29-1 to TRBJ1-5; D is perhaps TRBD1 (5 bases). Per the germline V gene, CDR1 is SQVTM and CDR2 is ANQGSEA. CDR3 size: 14 residues. Trimming left V 0 bases short and J 6 bases short, with 12 bases between. The CDR3 is CSVEEGGVGQPQHF. The CDR3 DNA reads TGCAGCGTTGAAGAGGGAGGGGTAGGTCAGCCCCAGCATTTT.

The CDR3 sequence is CASSRASGGSYNEQFF. As DNA, the CDR3 is TGTGCCAGCAGCCGAGCTAGCGGGGGGTCCTACAATGAGCAGTTCTTC. The genes are TRBV7-6 and TRBJ2-1, with 11 positions matching TRBD2. CDR1 is SGHVS and CDR2 is FNYEAQ in the germline V gene. Losses at the gene ends were 5 bases for V and 1 base for J; bases not matched to a gene: 4. CDR3 size: 16 residues.

The chain has TRBV6-5 and TRBJ1-3; D unresolved. The V end lost 5 bases, the J end lost 0 bases, and 11 bases lay between the germline ends. Germline V gives CDR1 MNHEY, CDR2 SVGAGI. This CDR3 contains 15 residues. The CDR3 sequence is CASSPQPLSGNTIYF. CDR3 in DNA: TGTGCCAGCAGTCCACAGCCACTCTCTGGAAACACCATATATTTT.

The rearrangement joins TRBV2 to TRBJ2-3; the D gene is possibly TRBD2 (6 bases). V was trimmed by 7 bases and J by 3 bases, leaving 14 bases between them. From germline, CDR1 is SNHLY and CDR2 FYNNEI. The CDR3 is 14 residues long. The CDR3 bases are TGTGCCAGCAAGATGAGGAGGGAGACAGATACGCAGTATTTT. This encodes CASKMRRETDTQYF.

The rearrangement joins TRBV27 to TRBJ2-5; D unresolved. V dropped 4 bases and J dropped 4 bases, with 4 bases sitting between them. Germline V gene lookup returns CDR1 MNHEY and CDR2 SMNVEV (reference sequence). CDR3 length: 11 amino acids. DNA for the CDR3: TGTGCCAGCAGTTACGGAGAGACCCAGTACTTC. It yields the protein CASSYGETQYF.

This chain uses TRBV29-1 with TRBJ1-2; 7 bases map to TRBD1. The CDR3 contains 14 residues. J gave up 7 bases and V 7 bases, and 15 bases lay outside the gene matches. Germline CDR1 is SQVTM and CDR2 is ANQGSEA. As DNA, the CDR3 is TGCAGCGCTCCCGCGCAGGGGGAGTTTCGTGGCTACACCTTC. It codes for CSAPAQGEFRGYTF.